What follows are 24 T cell receptor beta chains derived from one specimen sequenced in a study of T-cell reconstitution after alpha-beta-depleted transplantation in children. Unique molecular identifiers were built into the TCRbeta library. One entry per CDR3 protein, called by TCRdb with MiXCR from the PCR reads. The sample shows roughly 500,000 distinct CDR3 sequences, approximately 20% of them seen only once. The sequenced sample was PBMCs from the stem cell graft donor, obtained from the stem cell graft. The receptors come from a human donor who donated a stem cell graft to a child with acute lymphoblastic leukemia.

This clonotype has just a few counts. This chain uses TRBV3-1 with TRBJ2-7; 8 bases map to TRBD1. With V trimmed by 5 bases and J by 2 bases, 5 bases remained unmatched. This CDR3 is built from 14 residues. The germline V gene encodes CDR1 LGHDT and CDR2 YNNKEL (reference sequence). The CDR3: CASSYTTGAYEQYF. Written as DNA, the CDR3 is TGTGCCAGCAGCTACACGACAGGGGCCTACGAGCAGTACTTC.

Only a few counts were recorded for this clonotype. The chain employs TRBV7-2 and TRBJ2-1; 9 bases agree with TRBD1. Germline lookup yields CDR1 SGHTA and CDR2 FQGNSA. This CDR3 has 15 residues. V shed 6 bases and J 3 bases; nucleotides not matched to a gene: 6. The CDR3 spells CASSPRTGVYNEQFF. In DNA form, the CDR3 reads TGTGCCAGCAGTCCAAGGACAGGGGTCTACAATGAGCAGTTCTTC.

This rearrangement joins TRBV5-1 to TRBJ2-1, with 8 bases that match TRBD2. Unmatched junction bases numbered 7, after V lost 2 bases and J lost 6 bases. In germline, CDR1 is SGHRS, CDR2 YFSETQ. The CDR3 has 15 residues. CDR3 amino acids: CASSFMAGGGNEQFF. The CDR3, as DNA: TGCGCCAGCAGCTTCATGGCGGGAGGAGGCAATGAGCAGTTCTTC.

This clonotype was seen a few times. The rearrangement joins TRBV27 to TRBJ2-2; 7 positions match TRBD2. V gave up 7 bases and J gave up 5 bases; unmatched junction bases: 7. The germline gives CDR1 MNHEY, CDR2 SMNVEV (reference sequence). The CDR3 is 14 amino acids. In DNA form, the CDR3 reads TGTGCCAGCACAGTGGGAGGGCCAACCGGGGAGCTGTTTTTT. Its translation: CASTVGGPTGELFF.

The sample holds a few counts of this clonotype. V usage is TRBV7-3 and J usage is TRBJ1-1; 10 bases map to TRBD1. Germline trimming cut 5 bases from V and 5 bases from J; bases unmatched to any gene: 5. Germline values: CDR1 SGHTA, CDR2 FQGTGA. The CDR3 runs 14 residues. The CDR3 DNA follows: TGTGCCAGCAGCAAGGACAGGGGGGCAACTGAAGCTTTCTTT. This codes for CASSKDRGATEAFF.

This clonotype was detected many times. V and J are TRBV11-2 and TRBJ2-1; D uncertain. Germline V lookup: CDR1 SGHAT, CDR2 FQNNGV. V was trimmed by 4 bases and J by 9 bases, leaving 13 bases between them. The CDR3 has 13 amino acids. In DNA, the CDR3 is TGTGCCAGCAGCTCAATCGACTTGGGTGAGCAGTTCTTC. The encoded protein is CASSSIDLGEQFF.

The chain combines TRBV5-5 with TRBJ2-5; D remains unclear. From germline, CDR1 is SGHKS and CDR2 YYEKEE (reference sequence). The CDR3 runs 16 residues. V was pared by 0 bases and J by 4 bases, with 16 bases between. The CDR3 region is CASSLVPAGALETQYF. CDR3 DNA sequence: TGTGCCAGCAGCTTGGTACCAGCAGGAGCCTTAGAGACCCAGTACTTC.

The sample holds a few counts of this clonotype. The rearrangement uses TRBV27 and TRBJ2-3, with TRBD2 matching over 7 bases. CDR1 is MNHEY and CDR2 is SMNVEV in the germline V gene (reference sequence). V dropped 4 bases and J dropped 3; count of bases not matched to a gene: 7. The CDR3 sequence is 15 residues long. CDR3 loop: CASSSLLLATDTQYF. The CDR3, as DNA: TGTGCCAGCAGTTCTCTTTTACTAGCGACAGATACGCAGTATTTT.

This clonotype was found a few times. The chain links TRBV7-9 to TRBJ1-1; D is unclear. This CDR3 contains 14 residues. Trimming removed 1 base at V and 6 bases at J, with 12 bases between. Germline-derived CDR1 and CDR2 are SEHNR and FQNEAQ (reference sequence). CDR3 DNA: TGTGCCAGCAGCTTAGAGATTCTTGACCCTGAAGCTTTCTTT. Amino acid sequence: CASSLEILDPEAFF.

There are a few counts of this clonotype. The V and J genes are TRBV4-1 and TRBJ2-5; 12 nucleotides align to TRBD2. The CDR3 contains 18 residues. Losses at the gene ends were 5 bases for V and 4 bases for J; bases not matched to a gene: 14. Germline V gene data show CDR1 as MGHRA and CDR2 as YSYEKL. The CDR3 sequence is CASSSGLAGPLPGETQYF. In DNA, the CDR3 is TGCGCCAGCAGCTCCGGACTAGCGGGACCACTTCCTGGAGAGACCCAGTACTTC.

The genes are TRBV7-3 and TRBJ2-5, with D uncertain. CDR1 and CDR2 (germline): SGHTA, FQGTGA. V was shortened by 3 bases and J by 5 bases, with 10 bases between the two germline ends. This CDR3 region has 13 residues. DNA for the CDR3: TGTGCCAGCAGCTTGAGCAATATGGAGACCCAGTACTTC. It specifies CASSLSNMETQYF.

The chain has TRBV10-3 and TRBJ2-1; D unclear. V was pared by 4 bases and J by 6 bases, with 10 bases between. CDR1 and CDR2 from the germline V gene are ENHRY and SYGVKD. This CDR3 is 13 amino acids long. The CDR3, as DNA: TGTGCCATCAGTGGACTCCCAGGCAATGAGCAGTTCTTC. This codes for CAISGLPGNEQFF.

This clonotype appeared a few times. The chain combines TRBV7-6 with TRBJ1-1; TRBD1 agrees at 7 bases. The CDR3 extends over 15 amino acids. The germline V gene has CDR1 SGHVS and CDR2 FNYEAQ. V gave up 5 bases and J gave up 3 bases; unmatched junction bases: 9. The CDR3 is CASSPRQGTHTEAFF. The CDR3 DNA reads as TGTGCCAGCAGCCCACGACAGGGTACACACACTGAAGCTTTCTTT.

The rearrangement links TRBV13 to TRBJ1-5; perhaps TRBD1 as D (5 bases). Per germline, CDR1 PRHDT and CDR2 FYEKMQ (reference sequence). V lost 5 bases and J 7 bases, leaving 9 bases between the germline ends. CDR3 length: 12 residues. In DNA form, the CDR3 reads TGTGCCAGCAGCGCCGAGGGGCAGCCCCAGCATTTT. Encoded protein: CASSAEGQPQHF.

This clonotype was counted only a few times. This chain uses TRBV28 with TRBJ2-7, with 11 nucleotides matching TRBD2. Germline CDR1 reads MDHEN; CDR2 reads SYDVKM. This CDR3 is built from 14 residues. Trimming took 8 bases from V and 0 from J; bases not matched to a gene: 3. In DNA form, the CDR3 reads TGTGCCAGCGTAGCGGGAGGGAGCTCCTACGAGCAGTACTTC. Its protein is CASVAGGSSYEQYF. Complete variable domain (other parts from reference TRBV28 and TRBJ2-7): DVKVTQSSRYLVKRTGEKVFLECVQDMDHENMFWYRQDPGLGLRLIYFSYDVKMKEKGDIPEGYSVSREKKERFSLILESASTNQTSMYLCASVAGGSSYEQYFGPGTRLTVT.

This clonotype was picked up a small number of times. J is TRBJ2-7 and V is TRBV2, with D perhaps given as TRBD1 or TRBD2 (5 bases each). This CDR3 region has 16 residues. CDR1 and CDR2 (germline): SNHLY, FYNNEI. V was trimmed by 6 bases and J by 0 bases, leaving 18 bases between them. The chain's CDR3 is CASSPLDGGSSYEQYF. For the CDR3, the DNA is TGTGCCAGCAGCCCCTTGGATGGGGGAAGCTCCTACGAGCAGTACTTC. Using reference TRBV2 and TRBJ2-7 for the parts outside the CDR3, the full variable domain is EPEVTQTPSHQVTQMGQEVILRCVPISNHLYFYWYRQILGQKVEFLVSFYNNEISEKSEIFDDQFSVERPDGSNFTLKIRSTKLEDSAMYFCASSPLDGGSSYEQYFGPGTRLTVT.

This clonotype was counted a few times. The chain links TRBV13 to TRBJ2-1; 10 nucleotides align to TRBD2. Germline assignment: CDR1 PRHDT and CDR2 FYEKMQ (reference sequence). J lost 0 bases, V lost 0 bases, and 2 bases had no gene match. The CDR3 has 17 residues. The chain's CDR3 is CASSLGGLAVSYNEQFF. The CDR3 DNA reads TGTGCCAGCAGCTTAGGTGGACTAGCGGTCTCCTACAATGAGCAGTTCTTC.

This clonotype appeared a few times. This CDR3 reads CASSLAGQGGNEQFF. CDR3 nucleotides: TGCGCCAGCAGCTTGGCGGGTCAAGGGGGCAATGAGCAGTTCTTC. The chain uses TRBV5-1 and TRBJ2-1; D might be TRBD1 (6 bases). Trimming took off 0 bases at V and 6 bases at J, with 13 bases between the two ends. Germline lookup yields CDR1 SGHRS and CDR2 YFSETQ. The length of the CDR3 is 15 residues.

A few counts support this clonotype. The genes are TRBV5-1 and TRBJ1-6; D ambiguous. The CDR3 is 15 residues long. The germline CDR1 and CDR2 sequences are SGHRS and YFSETQ. Trimming removed 1 base from V and 7 bases from J, with 12 bases in between. The CDR3 region has the DNA TGCGCCAGCAGCTTGATTGCGGACGGGAATTCACCCCTCCACTTT. It is translated as CASSLIADGNSPLHF.

The gene calls are TRBV29-1 and TRBJ2-2; 11 bases map to TRBD2. V was clipped by 6 bases and J by 2 bases; unmatched bases: 5. Germline CDR1 and CDR2: SQVTM and ANQGSEA. The CDR3 has 15 residues. Written as DNA, the CDR3 is TGCAGCGTCCCGGGACTAGCGGTCAACACCGGGGAGCTGTTTTTT. It specifies CSVPGLAVNTGELFF.

This clonotype was counted once. The chain carries TRBV6-5 and TRBJ1-6; no firm D call. Germline assignment: CDR1 MNHEY and CDR2 SVGAGI. The CDR3 runs 12 residues. V shed 4 bases and J shed 13 bases, with 11 bases lying between them. CDR3 in amino acids: CASSSQSRPLHF. DNA for the CDR3: TGTGCCAGCAGTTCTCAGAGTCGGCCCCTCCACTTT.

The rearrangement links TRBV27 to TRBJ2-7; 7 nucleotides align to TRBD2. Per the germline V gene, CDR1 is MNHEY and CDR2 is SMNVEV (reference sequence). The ends lost 2 bases at V and 2 bases at J; junction bases unmatched: 9. This CDR3 spans 16 amino acids. CDR3 protein: CASSLPSGNFTYEQYF. The CDR3 DNA sequence: TGTGCCAGCAGTTTACCCAGCGGGAACTTCACCTACGAGCAGTACTTC.

This chain uses TRBV11-2 with TRBJ2-3; TRBD2 aligns across 8 bases. CDR3 size: 15 residues. V was clipped by 5 bases and J by 4 bases; unmatched bases: 8. Germline V CDR1 and CDR2: SGHAT, FQNNGV. For the CDR3, the DNA is TGTGCCAGCAGCCCTGTAGCGGGAAGGGCAGATACGCAGTATTTT. Its translation is CASSPVAGRADTQYF.

This chain links TRBV7-8 with TRBJ2-1; TRBD2 aligns across 8 bases. CDR1 is SGHVS and CDR2 is FQNEAQ in the germline V gene. V gave up 1 base and J gave up 4 bases; unmatched junction bases: 9. The CDR3 extends over 17 amino acids. CDR3 sequence: CASSLVEGTRTYNEQFF. CDR3 sequence (DNA): TGTGCCAGCAGCTTAGTTGAGGGGACTAGGACTTACAATGAGCAGTTCTTC.